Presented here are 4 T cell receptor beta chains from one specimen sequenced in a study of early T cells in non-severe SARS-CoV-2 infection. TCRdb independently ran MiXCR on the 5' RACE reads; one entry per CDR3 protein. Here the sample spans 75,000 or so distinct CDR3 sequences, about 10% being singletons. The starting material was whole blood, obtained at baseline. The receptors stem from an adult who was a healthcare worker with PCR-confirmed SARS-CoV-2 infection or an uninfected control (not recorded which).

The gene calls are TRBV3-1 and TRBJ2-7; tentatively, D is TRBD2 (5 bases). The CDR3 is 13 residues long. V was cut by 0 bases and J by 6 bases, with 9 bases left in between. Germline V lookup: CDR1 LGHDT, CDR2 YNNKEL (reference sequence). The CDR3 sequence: CASSQDLRAEQYF. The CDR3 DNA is TGTGCCAGCAGCCAAGATCTGAGGGCCGAGCAGTACTTC.

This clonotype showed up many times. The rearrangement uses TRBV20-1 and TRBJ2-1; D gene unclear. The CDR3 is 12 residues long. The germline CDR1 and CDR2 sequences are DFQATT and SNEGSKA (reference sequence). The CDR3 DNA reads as TGCACCGCGAGAGTGACTGACAATGAGCAGTTCTTC. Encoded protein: CTARVTDNEQFF.

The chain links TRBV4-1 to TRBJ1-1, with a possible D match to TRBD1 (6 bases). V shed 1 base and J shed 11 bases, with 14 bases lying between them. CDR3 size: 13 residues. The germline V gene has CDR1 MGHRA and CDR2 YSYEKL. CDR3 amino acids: CASSQVGRTEAFF. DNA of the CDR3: TGCGCCAGCAGCCAAGTCGGGAGGACAGAGGCTTTCTTT.

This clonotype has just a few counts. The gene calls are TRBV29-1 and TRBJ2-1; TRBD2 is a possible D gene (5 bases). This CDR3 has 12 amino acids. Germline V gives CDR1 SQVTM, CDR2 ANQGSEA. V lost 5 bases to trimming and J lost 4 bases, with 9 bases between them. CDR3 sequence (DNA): TGCAGCGTTCAGCGGAGTTACAATGAGCAGTTCTTC. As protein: CSVQRSYNEQFF.